What follows is one TCR beta chain and its context. This entry comes from a study of cytomegalovirus exposure and HLA in healthy donors. In the PCR, 60 Vbeta and 13 Jbeta primers were used. Assay: immunoSEQ multiplex PCR; the TCRdb copy retains only in-frame clones and omits some. This repertoire includes around 78,000 clones. The CDR3 consists of 16 residues. Trimming took 0 bases from V and 6 from J; bases not matched to a gene: 6. The V gene's germline CDR1 is LGHNA and CDR2 YNFKEQ. The TCR comes from a man younger than 35 in good health and CMV-seropositive. Material: PBMCs. The chain links TRBV4-2 to TRBJ2-2, with TRBD2 identical over 8 bases. The DNA of the CDR3 is TGTGCCAGCAGCCAAGACAGAGCGGGAGCCGCCGGGGAGCTGTTTTTT. Protein: CASSQDRAGAAGELFF.